This TCR beta chain was captured by sequencing in a study of blood T cell repertoires in COVID-19. Study-level information: The United States, Italy and Spain supplied acute and convalescent COVID-19 samples. T cells, B-cell-depleted T cells, or PBMCs provided the cDNA or gDNA that served as material.

Trimming took 0 bases from V and 2 from J; bases not matched to a gene: 7. The CDR3 runs to 16 residues. Germline CDR1 and CDR2: MNHNS and SASEGT. Methods used by the authors: Estimation of nucleated cell counts relied on the amplification of reference gene primers. TCRdb's table, derived via immunoSEQ multiplex PCR, lists solely in-frame clones and lacks some. The V and J calls and the clone size are those of that table, but D and trimming were determined from the DNA. The sample consists of 85,000 to 90,000 clones, over 70% of them appearing once. The rearrangement uses TRBV6-1 and TRBJ2-7; 7 bases line up with TRBD2. What was sequenced was peripheral blood. This clonotype was sampled from a human donor in a cohort sampled during active COVID-19. CDR3 in DNA: TGTGCCAGCAGTGAAGCCGGGCGGGGACTAACCTACGAGCAGTACTTC. Translation gives CASSEAGRGLTYEQYF.